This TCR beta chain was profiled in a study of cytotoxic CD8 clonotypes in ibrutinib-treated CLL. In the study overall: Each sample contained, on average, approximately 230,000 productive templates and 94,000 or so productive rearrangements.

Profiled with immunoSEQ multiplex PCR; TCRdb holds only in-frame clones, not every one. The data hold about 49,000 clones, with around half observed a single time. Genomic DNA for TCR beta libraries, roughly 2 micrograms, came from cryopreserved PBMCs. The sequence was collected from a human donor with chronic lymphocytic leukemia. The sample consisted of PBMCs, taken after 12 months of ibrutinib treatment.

CDR3 nucleotide sequence: TGTGCCAGCAGTTTCGGGGGAGTGAATTCACCCCTCCACTTT. It is translated as CASSFGGVNSPLHF. This rearrangement joins TRBV28 to TRBJ1-6, with D perhaps matching TRBD1 (5 bases). The CDR3 contains 14 residues. Trimming took 3 bases from V and 7 from J, leaving 10 bases between them. Germline V gene data show CDR1 as MDHEN and CDR2 as SYDVKM.